The text below deals with one T cell receptor (beta chain). What antigen it recognizes has not been identified. Base qualities are not recorded, but no much larger clone differs from it by a single base. From the germline V gene (reference sequence), CDR1 is SEHNR and CDR2 is FQNEAQ. V drops 7 bases and J drops 4 bases, leaving 14 bases in between. The cysteine opens and the phenylalanine closes a CDR3 of 14 amino acids. Only the CDR3 region is kept as DNA, spanning 42 bases read in frame from base 1. The sample is drawn from a study of T cell responses to AZD1222 COVID-19 vaccine (dated by TCRdb to the early 2020s). Describing the broader study: A total of more than 230 trial participants underwent TCR sequencing, of whom approximately 200 had received two doses of AZD1222 and approximately 26 had received two doses of the MenACWY control vaccine. Trial participants were enrolled by age into 18-55, 56-69 and 70-plus year subgroups, with about 150, 27 and 61 TCR-sequenced participants respectively.

The CDR3 regions of human TCRbeta chains were analyzed by immunosequencing. Per the authors' processing: Repertoire TCRs were matched against a reference library of SARS-CoV-2-specific TCRs generated with the MIRA antigen-specificity platform. Breadth meant the fraction of unique TCRs that were SARS-CoV-2-associated, whereas depth meant the fraction of total T cells that were SARS-CoV-2-associated. Using the MIRA data, every spike-specific TCR was mapped to the spike region that the TCR reacted to and assigned to either a CD4 or a CD8 class. Log10-transformed breadth and depth values were compared by one-way ANOVA with Sidak's multiple comparisons tests. TCRdb retrieved this table from immuneACCESS and kept in-frame rearrangements only. Not all clones are present; in checked studies, unresolved V genes account for under half, and no reason is known for the remainder. V, J and clone size are those of that table, while D and trimming were read from the DNA. The sample contains roughly 150,000 clones, roughly 87% of them found a single time. Roughly 6% of the sample belongs to the ten largest clones.

Summary of the overall study and its limitations: In the small 56-69-year group, the increase in depth fell short of significance, most likely because of low power. Vaccine-associated CD4 TCRs spanned the whole spike protein, with dominant responses in regions 160-218 and 743-854. Because no day 14 peak-response samples were available, repertoires were characterized only after the peak T cell response. Nearly half of unique spike-specific TCRs reportedly recognized epitopes outside regions mutated in the B.1.351 and B.1.1.7 variants. A significant rise in spike-specific TCR breadth and depth was observed after two AZD1222 doses relative to day 0 and relative to MenACWY recipients. Only five to seven AZD1222 recipients were SARS-CoV-2 seropositive at baseline, limiting conclusions about previously exposed vaccinees. Most participants were white British and females outnumbered males, and the authors suggested that clonal diversity may have been underestimated.

Sample time point, as interpreted from the label and publication: about 28 days (+/-7) after the second vaccine dose. AZD1222 recipients given second doses at about 4 weeks or at about 12 weeks were pooled, since spike-specific TCR depth and breadth were not found to differ between the two schedules. Vaccinee samples were obtained from the UK trials COV001 and COV002, which included a single-blind randomized controlled phase 2/3 trial of AZD1222 (ChAdOx1 nCoV-19) in healthy adults. Trial participant PBMC samples were collected at day 0 and day 28 after the second dose for TCRbeta chain sequencing.

The specimen comprised peripheral blood, sampled 28 days after the second AZD1222 dose. The TCR was taken from an adult who received the AZD1222 COVID-19 vaccine. The rearrangement joined TRBV7-9 to TRBJ2-1; confidence is insufficient to name the D gene. Here the CDR3 is given as CASTTLGQYNEQFF. In nucleotide form, the sequence is TGTGCCAGCACCACCCTCGGGCAGTACAATGAGCAGTTCTTC.